This TCR beta chain is drawn from a study of patients and donors after allogeneic stem cell transplantation. TCRdb reprocessed the RT-PCR reads via MiXCR and lists one record per CDR3 protein. The table lists around 25,000 distinct CDR3 sequences, 40% to 45% of them singletons, with approximately 80% in the top ten. The V end was cut by 4 bases, the J end by 4 bases, with 5 bases between. Germline V gives CDR1 SGHDN, CDR2 FVKESK. The CDR3 contains 12 residues. The chain uses TRBV14 and TRBJ2-1; D uncertain. The specimen sequenced was blood, either unsorted or a sorted T cell fraction (not recorded which). This TCR was sampled from a human donor who was either an allogeneic HSCT recipient or a stem cell or donor lymphocyte infusion donor (not recorded which). It is not recorded whose cells these are; they may come from a transplant donor. CDR3 sequence (DNA): TGTGCCAGCAGCCCACAGTACAATGAGCAGTTCTTC. This translates into CASSPQYNEQFF.